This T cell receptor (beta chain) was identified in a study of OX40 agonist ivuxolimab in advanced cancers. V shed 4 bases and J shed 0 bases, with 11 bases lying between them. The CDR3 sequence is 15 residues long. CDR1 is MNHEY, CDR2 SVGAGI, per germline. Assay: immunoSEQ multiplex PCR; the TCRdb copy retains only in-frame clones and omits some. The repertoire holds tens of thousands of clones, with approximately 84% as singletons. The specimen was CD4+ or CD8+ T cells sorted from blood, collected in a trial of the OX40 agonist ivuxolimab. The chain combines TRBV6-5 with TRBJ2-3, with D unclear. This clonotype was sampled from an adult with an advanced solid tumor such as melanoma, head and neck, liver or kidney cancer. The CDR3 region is CASSSPSSSTDTQYF. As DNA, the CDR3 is TGTGCCAGCAGTTCCCCTTCCTCTAGCACAGATACGCAGTATTTT.